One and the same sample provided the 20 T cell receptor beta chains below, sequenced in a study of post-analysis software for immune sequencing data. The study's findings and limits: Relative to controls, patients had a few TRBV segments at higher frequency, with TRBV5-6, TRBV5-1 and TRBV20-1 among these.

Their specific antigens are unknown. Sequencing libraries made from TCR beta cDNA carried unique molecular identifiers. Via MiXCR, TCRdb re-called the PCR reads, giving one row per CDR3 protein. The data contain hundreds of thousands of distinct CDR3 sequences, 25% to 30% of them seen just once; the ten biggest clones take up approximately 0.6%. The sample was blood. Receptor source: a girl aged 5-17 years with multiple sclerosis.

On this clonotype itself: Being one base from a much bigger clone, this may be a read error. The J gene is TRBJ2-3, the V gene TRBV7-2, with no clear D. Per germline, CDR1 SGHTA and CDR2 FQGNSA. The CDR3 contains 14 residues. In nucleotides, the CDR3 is TGTGCCAGCAGCTTATCCCAGGTGGTAGATCCGCAGTATTTT. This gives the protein CASSLSQVVDPQYF.

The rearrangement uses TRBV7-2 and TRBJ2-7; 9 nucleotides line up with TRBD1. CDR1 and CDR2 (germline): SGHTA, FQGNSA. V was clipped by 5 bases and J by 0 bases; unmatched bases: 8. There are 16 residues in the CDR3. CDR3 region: CASSIDPGQGSYEQYF. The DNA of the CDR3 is TGTGCCAGCAGCATAGATCCGGGACAGGGCTCCTACGAGCAGTACTTC.

The CDR3 DNA reads TGCGCCAGCAGCTTAGTGGGGGAAGAGAGCGAGCAGTACTTC. This codes for CASSLVGEESEQYF. This chain joins TRBV5-1 and TRBJ2-7; D possibly uses TRBD1 or TRBD2 (5 bases each). The germline V and J ends were trimmed by 2 bases and 6 bases, with 15 bases remaining between them. The CDR3 covers 14 residues. CDR1 SGHRS and CDR2 YFSETQ come from the germline V gene. The entire variable domain, with the rest obtained from reference TRBV5-1 and TRBJ2-7, is as follows: KAGVTQTPRYLIKTRGQQVTLSCSPISGHRSVSWYQQTPGQGLQFLFEYFSETQRNKGNFPGRFSGRQFSNSRSEMNVSTLELGDSALYLCASSLVGEESEQYFGPGTRLTVT.

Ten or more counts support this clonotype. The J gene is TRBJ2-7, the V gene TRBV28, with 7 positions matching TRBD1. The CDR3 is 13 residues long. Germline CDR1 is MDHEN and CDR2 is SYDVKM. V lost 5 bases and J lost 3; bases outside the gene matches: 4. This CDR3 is CASSIGTVYEQYF. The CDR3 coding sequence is TGTGCCAGCAGTATAGGGACAGTCTACGAGCAGTACTTC.

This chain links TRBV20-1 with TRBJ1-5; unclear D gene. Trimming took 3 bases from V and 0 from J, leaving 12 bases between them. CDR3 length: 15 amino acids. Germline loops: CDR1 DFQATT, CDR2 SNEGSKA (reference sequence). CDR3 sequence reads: CSARPGRNSNQPQHF. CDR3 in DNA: TGCAGTGCTAGGCCCGGACGGAATAGCAATCAGCCCCAGCATTTT.

CDR3: CASRHPGQGANTEAFF. In DNA, the CDR3 is TGTGCCAGCAGGCACCCCGGACAGGGGGCTAACACTGAAGCTTTCTTT. The chain recombines TRBV7-2 with TRBJ1-1, with TRBD1 matching over 11 bases. The V gene end was trimmed by 6 bases and the J gene end by 2 bases; junction bases not matched to a gene: 8. Germline V CDR1 and CDR2: SGHTA, FQGNSA. The length of the CDR3 is 16 residues. Using reference TRBV7-2 and TRBJ1-1 for the parts outside the CDR3, the full variable domain is GAGVSQSPSNKVTEKGKDVELRCDPISGHTALYWYRQSLGQGLEFLIYFQGNSAPDKSGLPSDRFSAERTGGSVSTLTIQRTQQEDSAVYLCASRHPGQGANTEAFFGQGTRLTVV.

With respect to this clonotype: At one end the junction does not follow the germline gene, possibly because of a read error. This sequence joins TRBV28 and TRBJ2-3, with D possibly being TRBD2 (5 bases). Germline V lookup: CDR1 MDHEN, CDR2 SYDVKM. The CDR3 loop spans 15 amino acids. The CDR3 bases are TGTGCCTGCAGTTTTTTAATGGGAGGCACAGATACGCAGTATTTT. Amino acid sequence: CACSFLMGGTDTQYF.

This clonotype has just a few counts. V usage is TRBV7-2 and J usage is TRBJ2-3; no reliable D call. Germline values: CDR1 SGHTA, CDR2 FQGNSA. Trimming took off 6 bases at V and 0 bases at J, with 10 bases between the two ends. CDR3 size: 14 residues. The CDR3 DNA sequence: TGTGCCAGCAGTTCTGACGGGAGCACAGATACGCAGTATTTT. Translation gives CASSSDGSTDTQYF.

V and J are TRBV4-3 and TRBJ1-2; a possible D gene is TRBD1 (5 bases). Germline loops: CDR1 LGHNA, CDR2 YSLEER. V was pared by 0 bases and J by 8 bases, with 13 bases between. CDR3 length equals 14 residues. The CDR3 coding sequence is TGCGCCAGCAGCCAAGATGGGGCAGCGGAAGGCTACACCTTC. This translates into CASSQDGAAEGYTF.

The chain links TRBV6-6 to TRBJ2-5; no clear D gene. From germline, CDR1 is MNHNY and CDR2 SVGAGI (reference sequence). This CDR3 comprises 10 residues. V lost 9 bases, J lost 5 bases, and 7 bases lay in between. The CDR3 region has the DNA TGTGCCAGTTCGGCCGAGACCCAGTACTTC. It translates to CASSAETQYF.

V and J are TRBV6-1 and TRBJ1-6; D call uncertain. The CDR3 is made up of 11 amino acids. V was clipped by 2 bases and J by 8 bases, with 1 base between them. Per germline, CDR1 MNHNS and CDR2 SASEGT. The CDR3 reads CASSEHSPLHF. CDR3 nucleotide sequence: TGTGCCAGCAGTGAACATTCACCCCTCCACTTT.

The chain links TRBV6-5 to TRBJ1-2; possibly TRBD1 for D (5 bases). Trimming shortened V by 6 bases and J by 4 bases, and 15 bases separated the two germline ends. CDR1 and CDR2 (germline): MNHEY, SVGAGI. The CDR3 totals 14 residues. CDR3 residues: CASSEVGGGYGYTF. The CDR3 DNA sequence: TGTGCCAGCAGCGAAGTGGGCGGGGGCTATGGCTACACCTTC.

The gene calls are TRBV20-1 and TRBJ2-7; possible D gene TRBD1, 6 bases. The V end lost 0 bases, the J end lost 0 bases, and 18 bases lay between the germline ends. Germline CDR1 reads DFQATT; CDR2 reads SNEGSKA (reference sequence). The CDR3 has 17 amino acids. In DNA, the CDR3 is TGCAGTGCTAGAGATCTCTTCTCCAGGGGTACCTCCTACGAGCAGTACTTC. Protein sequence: CSARDLFSRGTSYEQYF.

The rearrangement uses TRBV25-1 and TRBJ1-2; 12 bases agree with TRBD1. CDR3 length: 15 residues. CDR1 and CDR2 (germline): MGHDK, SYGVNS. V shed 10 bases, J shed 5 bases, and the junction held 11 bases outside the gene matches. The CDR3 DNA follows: TGTGCCACCAGCGGGGACAGGGGGCGTCAGTATGGCTACACCTTC. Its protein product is CATSGDRGRQYGYTF.

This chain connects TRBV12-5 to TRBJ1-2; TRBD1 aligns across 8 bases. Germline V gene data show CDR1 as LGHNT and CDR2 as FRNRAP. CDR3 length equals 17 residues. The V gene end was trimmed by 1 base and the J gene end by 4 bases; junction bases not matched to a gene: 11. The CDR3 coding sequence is TGTGCTAGTGGTTTGGCCAGGGGGCCAAATCCTACCTATGGCTACACCTTC. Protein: CASGLARGPNPTYGYTF.

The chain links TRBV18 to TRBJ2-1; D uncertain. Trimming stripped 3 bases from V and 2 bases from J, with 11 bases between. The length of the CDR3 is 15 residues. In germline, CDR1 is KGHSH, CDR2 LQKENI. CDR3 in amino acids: CASSPSRPTYNEQFF. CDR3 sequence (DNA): TGTGCCAGCTCACCCTCCCGACCGACCTACAATGAGCAGTTCTTC. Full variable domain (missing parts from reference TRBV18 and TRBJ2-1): NAGVMQNPRHLVRRRGQEARLRCSPMKGHSHVYWYRQLPEEGLKFMVYLQKENIIDESGMPKERFSAEFPKEGPSILRIQQVVRGDSAAYFCASSPSRPTYNEQFFGPGTRLTVL.

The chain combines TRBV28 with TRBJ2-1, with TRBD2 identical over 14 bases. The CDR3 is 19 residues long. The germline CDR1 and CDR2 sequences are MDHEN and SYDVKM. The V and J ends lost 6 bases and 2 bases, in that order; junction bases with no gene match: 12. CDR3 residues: CASSLPGTSGGLTYNEQFF. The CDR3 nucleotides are TGTGCCAGCAGCTTGCCCGGGACTAGCGGGGGCCTAACCTACAATGAGCAGTTCTTC.

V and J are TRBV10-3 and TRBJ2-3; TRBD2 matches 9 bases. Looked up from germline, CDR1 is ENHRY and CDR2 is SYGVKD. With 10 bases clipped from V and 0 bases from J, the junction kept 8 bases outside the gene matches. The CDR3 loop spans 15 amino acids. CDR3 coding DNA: TGTGCCACCGTTAGCGGGGGACCTAGCACAGATACGCAGTATTTT. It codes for CATVSGGPSTDTQYF.

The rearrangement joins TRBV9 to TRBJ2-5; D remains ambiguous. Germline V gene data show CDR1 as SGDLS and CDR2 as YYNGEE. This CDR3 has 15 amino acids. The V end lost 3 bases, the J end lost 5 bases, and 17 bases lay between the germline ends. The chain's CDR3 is CASSALGILGETQYF. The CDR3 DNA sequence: TGTGCCAGCAGCGCGTTAGGGATTCTCGGGGAGACCCAGTACTTC.

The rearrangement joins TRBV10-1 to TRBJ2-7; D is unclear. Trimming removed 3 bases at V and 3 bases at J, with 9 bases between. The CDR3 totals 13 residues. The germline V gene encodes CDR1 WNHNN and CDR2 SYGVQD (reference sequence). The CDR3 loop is CASSELGFYEQYF. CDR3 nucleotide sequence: TGCGCCAGCAGTGAATTAGGGTTCTACGAGCAGTACTTC.